These T cell receptor beta chains were read from a single sample in a study of T cells in Graves' hyperthyroidism and ophthalmopathy. TCRdb re-called the multiplex PCR reads through MiXCR, storing one row per CDR3 protein. Of 470,000 or so distinct CDR3 sequences in the sample, about 20% were seen once. The sequenced material came from blood. The receptor source for this set is a man aged 18 to 30 with Graves' hyperthyroidism. The CDR3 runs from the conserved cysteine through the conserved F or W. D genes are given only for firm matches. The size entry is marked missing in some rows and otherwise reads once, few, many or a size class.

v_call	d_call	j_call	clone_size	cdr3_aa	cdr3_nt
TRBV28	NA	TRBJ1-2	few	CASATRDPYGYTF	TGTGCCAGCGCGACTCGGGATCCCTATGGCTACACCTTC
TRBV30	NA	TRBJ2-7	NA	CAWRAGSSYEQYF	TGTGCCTGGAGGGCAGGGAGCTCCTACGAGCAGTACTTC
TRBV10-3	TRBD1	TRBJ1-2	many	CAIRLGQMYGYTF	TGTGCCATCAGGTTGGGACAGATGTATGGCTACACCTTC
TRBV7-9	TRBD1	TRBJ2-7	many	CASSLVHRGEQYF	TGTGCCAGCAGCTTAGTCCACAGGGGCGAGCAGTACTTC
TRBV28	TRBD1	TRBJ2-7	many	CASKETGYSYEQYF	TGTGCCAGCAAAGAGACAGGGTACTCCTACGAGCAGTACTTC
TRBV6-1	TRBD1	TRBJ2-2	NA	CASSGQGHNTGELFF	TGTGCCAGCAGCGGACAGGGGCACAACACCGGGGAGCTGTTTTTT
TRBV7-3	NA	TRBJ2-5	NA	CASSRTGTPRETQYF	TGTGCCAGCAGCCGCACCGGGACTCCAAGAGAGACCCAGTACTTC
TRBV5-1	NA	TRBJ2-3	few	CASSLGLLTDTQYF	TGCGCCAGCAGCTTGGGGCTGCTCACAGATACGCAGTATTTT
TRBV6-5	NA	TRBJ1-2	NA	CASSYIGGADYGYTF	TGTGCCAGCAGTTATATTGGAGGGGCGGACTATGGCTACACCTTC
TRBV12-3/TRBV12-4	NA	TRBJ1-3	many	CASSLRQLGNTIYF	TGTGCCAGCAGTCTAAGACAACTTGGAAACACCATATATTTT
TRBV6-1	TRBD1	TRBJ1-1	many	CASSARQGGEAFF	TGTGCCAGCAGTGCGAGGCAGGGGGGTGAAGCTTTCTTT
TRBV5-1	NA	TRBJ1-5	few	CASSSRDTNQPQHF	TGCGCCAGCAGCTCCCGGGACACCAATCAGCCCCAGCATTTT
TRBV5-1	TRBD2	TRBJ2-5	many	CASSRTSLETQYF	TGCGCCAGCAGCCGGACTAGCCTGGAGACCCAGTACTTC
TRBV3-1	NA	TRBJ2-7	NA	CASSHLLLYERYF	TGTGCCAGCAGCCATCTTCTACTTTACGAGCGGTACTTC
TRBV7-9	NA	TRBJ2-5	many	CASSFGTAQETQYF	TGTGCCAGCAGCTTTGGAACAGCCCAAGAGACCCAGTACTTC
TRBV5-1	NA	TRBJ2-5	many	CASSLAGTGETQYF	TGTGCCAGCAGTTTAGCAGGGACCGGAGAGACCCAGTACTTC
TRBV6-2/TRBV6-3	TRBD1	TRBJ1-2	many	CASRSTGEGSGTF	TGTGCCAGCAGATCAACAGGGGAGGGGAGTGGAACCTTC
TRBV19	NA	TRBJ2-7	many	CASSALLGGNEQYF	TGTGCCAGTAGTGCGCTTCTCGGGGGCAACGAGCAGTACTTC
TRBV6-1	NA	TRBJ2-5	NA	CASTRGLTSAETQYF	TGTGCCAGCACCAGGGGCCTTACATCCGCAGAGACCCAGTACTTC
TRBV12-3/TRBV12-4	NA	TRBJ1-1	many	CASSPRAENTEAFF	TGTGCCAGCAGCCCGCGGGCGGAGAACACTGAAGCTTTCTTT
TRBV3-1	NA	TRBJ1-6	NA	CASSYLPGGEGSPLHF	TGTGCCAGCAGCTACCTCCCCGGAGGGGAAGGGTCACCCCTCCACTTT
TRBV11-1	TRBD1	TRBJ1-6	NA	CASSLATGGTVNPPLHF	TGTGCCAGCAGCTTAGCAACGGGGGGGACAGTGAATCCACCCCTCCACTTT
TRBV7-8	TRBD1	TRBJ1-5	few	CASSSTGGLGNQPQHF	TGTGCCAGCAGCTCGACAGGGGGCTTAGGCAATCAGCCCCAGCATTTT
TRBV6-4	TRBD1	TRBJ2-6	many	CASSNRQGALGANVLTF	TGTGCCAGCAGTAACCGACAGGGGGCGCTTGGGGCCAACGTCCTGACTTTC
TRBV27	TRBD1	TRBJ1-6	NA	CASSFPTFTGVWSPLHF	TGTGCCAGCAGTTTCCCAACCTTCACAGGGGTGTGGTCACCCCTCCACTTT
TRBV6-5	TRBD1	TRBJ1-2	many	CASSYSFGQGYGYTF	TGTGCCAGCAGTTACTCTTTCGGACAGGGCTATGGCTACACCTTC
TRBV5-1	TRBD2	TRBJ2-7	NA	CASSPGLAGASYEQYF	TGCGCCAGCAGCCCTGGACTAGCGGGGGCCTCCTACGAGCAGTACTTC
TRBV2	NA	TRBJ1-2	many	CASSEGVEDYGYTF	TGTGCCAGCAGTGAAGGGGTGGAAGACTATGGCTACACCTTC
TRBV12-3/TRBV12-4	TRBD2	TRBJ2-2	few	CASSLTPAGGNTGELFF	TGTGCCAGCAGTTTAACGCCAGCGGGGGGGAACACCGGGGAGCTGTTTTTT
TRBV7-3	TRBD2	TRBJ2-5	NA	CASSQGLAAKGETQYF	TGTGCCAGCAGTCAGGGACTAGCGGCCAAAGGGGAGACCCAGTACTTC
TRBV24-1	NA	TRBJ2-5	NA	CATSDGSLETQYF	TGTGCCACCAGTGATGGTAGCCTAGAGACCCAGTACTTC
TRBV12-5	NA	TRBJ1-1	many	CASGVAMNTEAFF	TGTGCTAGTGGAGTGGCTATGAACACTGAAGCTTTCTTT
TRBV28	TRBD1	TRBJ1-5	many	CASTRTGVGNQPQHF	TGTGCCAGCACCAGGACAGGGGTCGGCAATCAGCCCCAGCATTTT
TRBV19	NA	TRBJ2-2	NA	CASSPGTNTGELFF	TGTGCCAGTAGTCCCGGGACAAACACCGGGGAGCTGTTTTTT
TRBV4-1	NA	TRBJ1-5	many	CASSPDGGFINQPQHF	TGCGCCAGCAGCCCAGACGGGGGGTTTATCAATCAGCCCCAGCATTTT
TRBV12-3/TRBV12-4	TRBD1	TRBJ2-2	many	CASNIPGTGHTGELFF	TGTGCCAGCAACATCCCCGGGACAGGGCACACCGGGGAGCTGTTTTTT
TRBV4-1	NA	TRBJ1-1	many	CASSLGTVGTEAFF	TGCGCCAGCAGCCTAGGGACGGTTGGGACTGAAGCTTTCTTT
TRBV6-5	TRBD1	TRBJ2-7	many	CASSFNRGDYEQYF	TGTGCCAGCAGTTTCAACAGGGGAGACTACGAGCAGTACTTC
TRBV24-1	NA	TRBJ1-2	few	CATSDADSYGYTF	TGTGCCACCAGTGACGCGGACTCCTATGGCTACACCTTC
TRBV2	NA	TRBJ2-6	many	CASSDAGLAGANVLTF	TGTGCCAGCAGTGATGCAGGGTTAGCTGGGGCCAACGTCCTGACTTTC
TRBV24-1	TRBD2	TRBJ2-5	many	CATSDPIGGTQETQYF	TGTGCCACCAGTGACCCCATCGGGGGGACCCAAGAGACCCAGTACTTC
TRBV12-3/TRBV12-4	TRBD1	TRBJ2-4	many	CASSFSGPGQGNIQYF	TGTGCCAGCAGTTTCTCGGGTCCGGGACAGGGGAACATTCAGTACTTC
TRBV20-1	TRBD2	TRBJ2-2	many	CSARRLAGEIGELFF	TGCAGTGCCCGGAGACTAGCGGGGGAGATCGGGGAGCTGTTTTTT
TRBV12-3/TRBV12-4	NA	TRBJ1-5	many	CASSLAIGDFNQPQHF	TGTGCCAGCAGTTTAGCGATAGGGGATTTCAATCAGCCCCAGCATTTT
TRBV5-6	NA	TRBJ2-2	NA	CASSLVKGRTTGELFF	TGTGCCAGCAGCTTGGTGAAAGGGCGGACCACCGGGGAGCTGTTTTTT
TRBV4-2	NA	TRBJ2-2	many	CASSQGLNTGELFF	TGTGCCAGCAGCCAAGGACTTAACACCGGGGAGCTGTTTTTT
TRBV30	NA	TRBJ2-7	many	CAWSVGPAYEQYF	TGTGCCTGGAGTGTAGGGCCAGCCTACGAGCAGTACTTC
TRBV5-1	NA	TRBJ2-7	NA	CASSSPRSASSSYEQYF	TGCGCCAGCAGCTCGCCAAGGAGTGCTTCGAGCTCCTACGAGCAGTACTTC
TRBV30	NA	TRBJ2-7	NA	CAWSVQAGEQYF	TGTGCCTGGAGTGTTCAAGCGGGTGAGCAGTACTTC
TRBV12-3/TRBV12-4	TRBD1	TRBJ1-1	many	CASSPDRGMNTEAFF	TGTGCCAGCAGCCCGGACAGGGGGATGAACACTGAAGCTTTCTTT
TRBV2	TRBD1	TRBJ1-3	many	CASRPTGAGNTIYF	TGTGCCAGCAGGCCGACAGGGGCTGGAAACACCATATATTTT
TRBV7-9	NA	TRBJ1-5	many	CASSLGGQHF	TGTGCCAGCAGCTTGGGGGGTCAACATTTT
TRBV10-3	NA	TRBJ2-2	few	CAISERGGNTGELFF	TGTGCCATCAGTGAGAGGGGGGGGAACACCGGGGAGCTGTTTTTT